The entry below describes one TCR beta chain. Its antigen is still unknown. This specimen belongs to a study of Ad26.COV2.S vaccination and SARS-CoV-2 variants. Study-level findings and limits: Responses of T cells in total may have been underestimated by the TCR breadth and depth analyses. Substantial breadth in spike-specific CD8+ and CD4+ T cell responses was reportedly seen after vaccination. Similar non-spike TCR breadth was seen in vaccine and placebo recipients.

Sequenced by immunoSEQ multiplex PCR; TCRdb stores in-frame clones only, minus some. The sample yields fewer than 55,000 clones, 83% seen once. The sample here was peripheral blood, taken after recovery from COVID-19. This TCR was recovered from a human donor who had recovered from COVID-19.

The chain's CDR3 is CASSLGRGQGAYGYTF. Written as DNA, the CDR3 is TGCGCCAGCAGCTTGGGACGCGGACAGGGGGCCTATGGCTACACCTTC. The rearrangement links TRBV5-1 to TRBJ1-2; 11 nucleotides match TRBD1. The CDR3 spans 16 residues. J gave up 4 bases and V 0 bases, and 5 bases lay outside the gene matches. The germline CDR1 and CDR2 sequences are SGHRS and YFSETQ.